The 24 T cell receptor beta chains given below trace back to one sample, sequenced in a study of CD4+ T cells in melanoma. Some clones are missing from TCRdb's copy, which holds only in-frame ones; the method was immunoSEQ multiplex PCR. In the table there are about 10,000 clones, 50% to 65% of which are singletons. Input material: cells from a culture (not recorded whether cultured in vitro). All receptors come from a human donor with melanoma.

The V and J genes are TRBV18 and TRBJ1-1; D might be TRBD1 (6 bases). Deletions cut 0 bases from V and 7 bases from J, with 9 bases between. The CDR3 totals 13 residues. CDR1 and CDR2 from the germline V gene are KGHSH and LQKENI. CDR3 sequence reads: CASSPPGAVEAFF. In DNA form, the CDR3 reads TGTGCCAGCTCACCACCGGGGGCGGTTGAAGCTTTCTTT.

This clone was counted a single time. The chain is built from TRBV6-6 and TRBJ1-1, with 8 bases identical to TRBD1. V gave up 6 bases and J gave up 1 base; unmatched junction bases: 7. The germline CDR1 and CDR2 sequences are MNHNY and SVGAGI (reference sequence). This CDR3 region has 15 residues. This CDR3 is CASRPAGTGNTEAFF. CDR3 DNA: TGTGCCAGCAGACCCGCCGGGACAGGGAACACTGAAGCTTTCTTT.

The sample holds a few counts of this clone. V usage is TRBV7-3 and J usage is TRBJ2-3, with 13 bases identical to TRBD2. J lost 5 bases, V lost 4 bases, and 9 bases had no gene match. The CDR3 spans 17 residues. The germline V gene has CDR1 SGHTA and CDR2 FQGTGA. For the CDR3, the DNA is TGTGCCAGCAGCTCCCGGACTAGCGGGGGCCGGGGAGATACGCAGTATTTT. This sequence encodes CASSSRTSGGRGDTQYF.

The chain has TRBV15 and TRBJ2-7, with D perhaps assigned TRBD1 or TRBD2 (6 bases each). CDR3 size: 13 residues. V lost 5 bases to trimming and J lost 2 bases, with 10 bases between them. Germline CDR1 and CDR2: LNHNV and YYDKDF (reference sequence). The CDR3 spells CATSAGQTYEQYF. The CDR3 nucleotides read TGTGCCACCAGCGCGGGACAAACCTACGAGCAGTACTTC.

The gene calls are TRBV10-2 and TRBJ2-5; 8 positions match TRBD2. CDR3 length: 16 residues. Losses at the gene ends were 0 bases for V and 0 bases for J; bases not matched to a gene: 3. CDR1 and CDR2 (germline): WSHSY, SAAADI. The CDR3 sequence is CASSESWRGDQETQYF. DNA of the CDR3: TGCGCCAGCAGTGAGTCCTGGCGGGGGGACCAAGAGACCCAGTACTTC.

This rearrangement joins TRBV6-6 to TRBJ1-6; D unresolved. Germline assignment: CDR1 MNHNY and CDR2 SVGAGI (reference sequence). V lost 7 bases and J 6 bases, leaving 16 bases between the germline ends. The CDR3 spans 15 residues. The CDR3 bases are TGTGCCAGCACTAACGCCCCTGATTTTAATTCACCCCTCCACTTT. This gives the protein CASTNAPDFNSPLHF.

The J gene is TRBJ2-7, the V gene TRBV6-1; 12 bases agree with TRBD1. CDR1 is MNHNS, CDR2 SASEGT, per germline. Trimming cost V 6 bases and J 2 bases; bases outside gene matches: 5. The length of the CDR3 is 15 residues. The CDR3 is CASRYRDRGPYEQYF. The CDR3 DNA is TGTGCCAGCAGATACCGGGACAGGGGGCCCTACGAGCAGTACTTC.

This chain links TRBV27 with TRBJ2-2; no clear D. This CDR3 is 14 amino acids long. The V gene's germline CDR1 is MNHEY and CDR2 SMNVEV (reference sequence). Trimming left V 3 bases short and J 4 bases short, with 9 bases between. The CDR3 loop is CASSLVLGTGELFF. The CDR3 DNA reads TGTGCCAGCAGTTTGGTCCTGGGCACCGGGGAGCTGTTTTTT.

This clone occurred a few times. The chain has TRBV6-5 and TRBJ1-1; D is undetermined. The CDR3 covers 13 residues. V was shortened by 0 bases and J by 1 base, with 3 bases between the two germline ends. CDR1 is MNHEY and CDR2 is SVGAGI in the germline V gene. The CDR3 region is CASSYSRNTEAFF. The CDR3 DNA reads as TGTGCCAGCAGTTACTCGAGGAACACTGAAGCTTTCTTT.

With regard to this clone: The junction shows a germline mismatch at one end, possibly a read error. The chain couples TRBV10-3 to TRBJ2-7, with a possible D match to TRBD1 (5 bases). The CDR3 spans 13 residues. CDR1 and CDR2 from the germline V gene are ENHRY and SYGVKD. The CDR3 bases are TGTGCCAGCAGTTCAGGGCGTCAGTACGAGCAGTACTTC. This codes for CASSSGRQYEQYF.

V is TRBV9 and J is TRBJ1-1; no reliable D call. Trimming cost V 0 bases and J 1 base, with 7 bases left between them. CDR1 and CDR2 (germline): SGDLS, YYNGEE. This CDR3 has 14 residues. Here the CDR3 DNA reads TGTGCCAGCAGCGTAGTTGGAGGGAACACTGAAGCTTTCTTT. It encodes CASSVVGGNTEAFF.

This clone was counted a single time. The CDR3 DNA is TGTGCCAGCAGCTTAGATCCCCGGGTAGCGGGGGGCACAGATACGCAGTATTTT. Its translation is CASSLDPRVAGGTDTQYF. The J gene is TRBJ2-3, the V gene TRBV11-2, with 9 nucleotides matching TRBD2. V lost 0 bases to trimming and J lost 1 base; unmatched junction nucleotides: 8. Germline V lookup: CDR1 SGHAT, CDR2 FQNNGV. CDR3 length equals 18 residues.

The chain joins TRBV6-5 to TRBJ1-1; D call uncertain. The CDR3 is 12 residues long. In germline, CDR1 is MNHEY, CDR2 SVGAGI. V lost 6 bases and J 6 bases, leaving 11 bases between the germline ends. CDR3 bases: TGTGCCAGCAGGGGCGCATCGTCTGAAGCTTTCTTT. Translating it yields CASRGASSEAFF.

This clone showed up just once. The rearrangement links TRBV7-3 to TRBJ2-5; D may be TRBD1 or TRBD2 (6 bases each). V was shortened by 1 base and J by 5 bases, with 17 bases between the two germline ends. This CDR3 comprises 16 residues. Germline CDR1 and CDR2: SGHTA and FQGTGA. The chain's CDR3 is CASSLKGGREEETQYF. Written as DNA, the CDR3 is TGTGCCAGCAGCTTAAAGGGGGGCAGGGAGGAGGAGACCCAGTACTTC.

The V gene is TRBV6-1, the J gene TRBJ1-1; D is perhaps TRBD1 (5 bases). CDR1 MNHNS and CDR2 SASEGT come from the germline V gene. V shed 6 bases and J shed 8 bases, with 22 bases lying between them. The CDR3 covers 15 residues. The CDR3 coding sequence is TGTGCCAGCAGCGCCGGGATGGCGGGGGGAGTCGAAGCTTTCTTT. Translated, it gives CASSAGMAGGVEAFF.

The table lists this clone with a few counts. The chain uses TRBV7-8 and TRBJ2-2, with D possibly called TRBD1 or TRBD2 (7 bases each). Trimming removed 3 bases at V and 4 bases at J, with 15 bases between. This CDR3 region has 16 residues. Germline V CDR1 and CDR2: SGHVS, FQNEAQ. CDR3 DNA: TGTGCCAGCAGCTTCGAGCGGGACAGACGCACCGGGGAGCTGTTTTTT. As protein: CASSFERDRRTGELFF.

The chain recombines TRBV5-1 with TRBJ1-2; no clear D gene. With 0 bases removed from V and 0 bases from J, the gap between germline ends came to 9 bases. CDR1 is SGHRS and CDR2 is YFSETQ in the germline V gene. This CDR3 comprises 15 residues. The CDR3 nucleotides read TGCGCCAGCAGCTTGGCCCCCCCGACTAACTATGGCTACACCTTC. It is translated as CASSLAPPTNYGYTF.

The gene calls are TRBV12-5 and TRBJ1-2; tentatively, D is TRBD1 (5 bases). V was trimmed by 0 bases and J by 2 bases, leaving 13 bases between them. This CDR3 spans 16 amino acids. Germline V CDR1 and CDR2: LGHNT, FRNRAP. The chain's CDR3 is CASGLVLASGNYGYTF. Here the CDR3 DNA reads TGTGCTAGTGGTTTGGTATTGGCCTCAGGGAACTATGGCTACACCTTC.

Relative to its sample, this clone is large. This chain connects TRBV10-1 to TRBJ2-5, with TRBD2 matching over 7 bases. The CDR3 loop spans 14 amino acids. Trimming removed 2 bases from V and 3 bases from J; junction bases left unmatched: 3. CDR1 is WNHNN and CDR2 is SYGVQD in the germline V gene (reference sequence). The CDR3 sequence: CASSEGLGEETQYF. The DNA for the CDR3 is TGCGCCAGCAGTGAGGGACTAGGGGAAGAGACCCAGTACTTC.

This clone turned up a few times. The V gene is TRBV9, the J gene TRBJ1-6, with a tentative D call TRBD1 (5 bases). CDR1 and CDR2 from the germline V gene are SGDLS and YYNGEE. The CDR3 totals 15 residues. V lost 1 base to trimming and J lost 2 bases, with 7 bases between them. This CDR3 is CASSVQGAYNSPLHF. The CDR3 DNA follows: TGTGCCAGCAGCGTACAGGGCGCCTATAATTCACCCCTCCACTTT.

This chain uses TRBV19 with TRBJ2-2; perhaps TRBD1 as D (5 bases). Trimming pared 3 bases from V and 3 bases from J, leaving 11 bases between. The CDR3 totals 15 residues. CDR1 and CDR2 (germline): LNHDA, SQIVND (reference sequence). CDR3 bases: TGTGCCAGTAGTATGTCACAGGCCTACACCGGGGAGCTGTTTTTT. Its protein is CASSMSQAYTGELFF.

A single count supports this clone. This chain joins TRBV4-2 and TRBJ1-4, with TRBD1 matching 10 bases. The CDR3 is made up of 14 amino acids. In germline, CDR1 is LGHNA, CDR2 YNFKEQ. J was trimmed by 6 bases and V by 4 bases; bases with no gene match: 2. The CDR3 DNA reads TGTGCCAGCAGCCGGGACAGGGGATATGAAAAACTGTTTTTT. As protein: CASSRDRGYEKLFF.

V gene TRBV5-1 combines with J gene TRBJ1-2, with D possibly TRBD1 on 5 matching bases. This CDR3 has 15 amino acids. Germline V gene data show CDR1 as SGHRS and CDR2 as YFSETQ. Trimming removed 3 bases from V and 0 bases from J, with 12 bases in between. In DNA form, the CDR3 reads TGCGCCAGCAGCTCGGGTATGGGGGCTAACTATGGCTACACCTTC. This translates into CASSSGMGANYGYTF.

This sequence joins TRBV5-8 and TRBJ2-5; D is unresolved. Trimming removed 1 base at V and 5 bases at J, with 12 bases between. CDR1 is SGHTS and CDR2 is YDEGEE in the germline V gene. CDR3 length: 14 amino acids. The DNA of the CDR3 is TGTGCCAGCAGCTTGTTTTCCAGCTTTGAGACCCAGTACTTC. This gives the protein CASSLFSSFETQYF.